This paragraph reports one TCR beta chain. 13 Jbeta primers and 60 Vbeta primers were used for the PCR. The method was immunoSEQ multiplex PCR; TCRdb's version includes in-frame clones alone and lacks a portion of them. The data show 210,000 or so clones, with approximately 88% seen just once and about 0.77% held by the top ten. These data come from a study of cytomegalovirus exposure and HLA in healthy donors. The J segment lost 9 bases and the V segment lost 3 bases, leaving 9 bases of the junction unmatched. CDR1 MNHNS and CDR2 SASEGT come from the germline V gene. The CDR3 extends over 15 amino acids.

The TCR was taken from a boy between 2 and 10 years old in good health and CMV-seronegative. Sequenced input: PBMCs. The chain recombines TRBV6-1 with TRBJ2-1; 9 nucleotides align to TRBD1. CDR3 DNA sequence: TGTGCCAGCAGTGATCCGGGACAGGGAAGATTTGAGCAGTTCTTC. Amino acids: CASSDPGQGRFEQFF.